The 9 T cell receptor beta chains below come from one sample, sequenced in a study of identical twins. TCRdb re-called the 5' RACE reads through MiXCR, storing one row per CDR3 protein. The profile shows some 250,000 distinct CDR3 sequences, approximately 7.1% of them singletons. These data were also reused for a study on T cells expressing NK-cell markers.

The sample comprised CD8+ T cells sorted from blood. All receptors come from a woman under 30 in good health.

This clonotype was found many times. This chain links TRBV6-5 with TRBJ2-5; D perhaps matches TRBD2 (6 bases). Germline V CDR1 and CDR2: MNHEY, SVGAGI. Deletions cut 7 bases from V and 4 bases from J, with 16 bases between. This CDR3 is 14 amino acids long. The CDR3 is CASTSRGGGETQYF. CDR3 DNA: TGTGCCAGCACTTCGCGGGGAGGAGGAGAGACCCAGTACTTC.

This chain links TRBV2 with TRBJ2-4, with 10 positions matching TRBD1. Trimming cost V 6 bases and J 9 bases; bases outside gene matches: 11. The CDR3 is made up of 15 amino acids. Germline V gene lookup returns CDR1 SNHLY and CDR2 FYNNEI. CDR3 sequence: CASSLLGTGDRIQYF. For the CDR3, the DNA is TGTGCCAGCAGCCTTCTGGGGACAGGGGACCGCATTCAGTACTTC. Based on the CDR3 plus reference TRBV2 and TRBJ2-4, the full variable domain is EPEVTQTPSHQVTQMGQEVILRCVPISNHLYFYWYRQILGQKVEFLVSFYNNEISEKSEIFDDQFSVERPDGSNFTLKIRSTKLEDSAMYFCASSLLGTGDRIQYFGAGTRLSVL.

The V gene is TRBV27, the J gene TRBJ2-2; a weak D match, TRBD1 (6 bases). Trimming took off 4 bases at V and 7 bases at J, with 13 bases between the two ends. Germline loops: CDR1 MNHEY, CDR2 SMNVEV (reference sequence). This CDR3 is built from 14 residues. CDR3: CASSYRGRGGELFF. DNA of the CDR3: TGTGCCAGCAGTTACCGGGGCAGGGGCGGGGAGCTGTTTTTT.

The V and J genes are TRBV6-5 and TRBJ2-7, with D tentatively TRBD1 (5 bases). The CDR3 spans 14 residues. Germline-derived CDR1 and CDR2 are MNHEY and SVGAGI. The ends were cut back, 0 bases at V and 2 bases at J, with 8 bases in the middle. CDR3 nucleotides: TGTGCCAGCAGTTACTCCCGACAGCCCTACGAGCAGTACTTC. It is translated as CASSYSRQPYEQYF.

This clonotype was observed a few times. CDR3 nucleotides: TGTGCCACATACTCCCTGAGTGATACGCAGTATTTT. Its protein product is CATYSLSDTQYF. This chain connects TRBV27 to TRBJ2-3, with D hard to call. The CDR3 is 12 residues long. Trimming shortened V by 10 bases and J by 6 bases, and 14 bases separated the two germline ends. CDR1 and CDR2 from the germline V gene are MNHEY and SMNVEV (reference sequence).

This clonotype was seen more than once but under ten times. The V and J genes are TRBV12-3 or TRBV12-4 and TRBJ1-4; D is ambiguous. The ends were cut back, 6 bases at V and 4 bases at J, with 12 bases in the middle. This CDR3 has 14 amino acids. For the CDR3, the DNA is TGTGCCAGCAGCCCTCCCGGGGATAATGAAAAACTGTTTTTT. Amino acids: CASSPPGDNEKLFF.

The chain employs TRBV6-1 and TRBJ2-3; TRBD1 agrees at 7 bases. The CDR3 covers 14 residues. Germline CDR1 MNHNS, CDR2 SASEGT. With 7 bases clipped from V and 3 bases from J, the junction kept 7 bases outside the gene matches. Written as DNA, the CDR3 is TGTGCCAGCACCTCCCTCAGGGGGACAGATACGCAGTATTTT. Amino acids: CASTSLRGTDTQYF.

In its sample, this clonotype was seen a few times. The chain carries TRBV21-1 and TRBJ2-3; the table's TRBD2 call for D was not verified on the DNA. TRBV21-1 is reported as a pseudogene. The CDR3 runs to 18 residues. The CDR3 coding sequence is TGTGCCAGCAGCAAAGTACCCTCTCTAGCGGGAGGGCCAGATACGCAGTATTTT. Translation: CASSKVPSLAGGPDTQYF.

This clonotype was counted many times. The gene calls are TRBV12-3 or TRBV12-4 and TRBJ2-1; 9 positions agree with TRBD2. This CDR3 contains 15 residues. Germline trimming cut 1 base from V and 7 bases from J; bases unmatched to any gene: 5. The CDR3 region is CASSLEAGGWNEQFF. Here the CDR3 DNA reads TGTGCCAGCAGTTTAGAGGCGGGAGGGTGGAATGAGCAGTTCTTC.